These 19 T cell receptor beta chains came from one sample sequenced in a study of T-cell memory formation after mild COVID-19. One entry per CDR3 protein results from TCRdb running MiXCR on the 5' RACE reads. The sample has roughly 110,000 distinct CDR3 sequences, around 14% seen once. Input material: PBMCs or a T cell subset sorted from them (not recorded which). All receptors come from a man between 18 and 29 years old who had mild COVID-19 (a few samples of this study predate the infection). Cell type and time point are not known.

This clonotype was counted a few times. This chain uses TRBV5-1 with TRBJ2-1, with 8 bases matching TRBD2. Germline V lookup: CDR1 SGHRS, CDR2 YFSETQ. Trimming removed 0 bases from V and 4 bases from J; junction bases left unmatched: 3. The CDR3 sequence is 15 residues long. The CDR3 DNA reads TGCGCCAGCAGCTTGGTAGCGGGACAATACAATGAGCAGTTCTTC. Residues: CASSLVAGQYNEQFF.

This clonotype is medium-sized within its sample. The gene calls are TRBV6-2 or TRBV6-3 and TRBJ2-2; no clear D. This CDR3 is built from 13 residues. With 0 bases removed from V and 4 bases from J, the gap between germline ends came to 3 bases. Looked up from germline, CDR1 is MNHEY and CDR2 is SVGEGT. This CDR3 is CASSYSTTGELFF. CDR3 DNA sequence: TGTGCCAGCAGTTACTCGACCACCGGGGAGCTGTTTTTT.

This clonotype has at least ten counts. The DNA of the CDR3 is TGTGCCAGCAGTTACTCCCGACTAGCGTCGAACACCGGGGAGCTGTTTTTT. Residues: CASSYSRLASNTGELFF. The rearrangement joins TRBV6-5 to TRBJ2-2, with 8 positions matching TRBD2. CDR1 is MNHEY, CDR2 SVGAGI, per germline. CDR3 length: 17 amino acids. Trimming at V came to 0 bases and at J to 0 bases, leaving 3 bases not matched to a gene.

The chain couples TRBV15 to TRBJ1-3, with D unresolved. Germline-derived CDR1 and CDR2 are LNHNV and YYDKDF (reference sequence). Trimming stripped 3 bases from V and 1 base from J, with 13 bases between. The CDR3 has 16 residues. The CDR3 coding sequence is TGTGCCACCAGCAGGCCCCCCCTCGGGTCTGGAAACACCATATATTTT. Translated, it gives CATSRPPLGSGNTIYF.

The chain carries TRBV9 and TRBJ2-1; TRBD2 matches 10 bases. Germline V CDR1 and CDR2: SGDLS, YYNGEE. The ends lost 4 bases at V and 4 bases at J; junction bases unmatched: 5. The CDR3 is 15 amino acids. The CDR3 sequence: CASSTLAGAYNEQFF. The CDR3 coding sequence is TGTGCCAGCAGCACCCTAGCGGGGGCTTACAATGAGCAGTTCTTC.

Ten or more counts support this clonotype. This chain uses TRBV4-2 with TRBJ1-2; 9 nucleotides line up with TRBD1. There are 15 residues in the CDR3. Per the germline V gene, CDR1 is LGHNA and CDR2 is YNFKEQ. Trimming at V came to 3 bases and at J to 6 bases, leaving 8 bases not matched to a gene. The CDR3 nucleotides are TGTGCCAGCAGCCATGCACTCGGGACAGGGAATGGCTACACCTTC. Its protein is CASSHALGTGNGYTF.

This chain connects TRBV27 to TRBJ1-1; D might be TRBD1 (5 bases). The CDR3 covers 12 residues. V lost 10 bases, J lost 3 bases, and 12 bases lay in between. Germline assignment: CDR1 MNHEY and CDR2 SMNVEV (reference sequence). CDR3 sequence reads: CATRLGDTEAFF. In DNA, the CDR3 is TGTGCCACTCGACTAGGGGACACTGAAGCTTTCTTT.

This clonotype has a handful of counts. The rearrangement joins TRBV9 to TRBJ2-7; D is unresolved. The V end lost 0 bases, the J end lost 3 bases, and 7 bases lay between the germline ends. The CDR3 consists of 13 residues. The V gene's germline CDR1 is SGDLS and CDR2 YYNGEE. CDR3 DNA: TGTGCCAGCAGCGTAGGCCCGGGCTACGAGCAGTACGTC. Translation: CASSVGPGYEQYV.

In this sample, this clonotype turned up a few times. The rearrangement uses TRBV3-1 and TRBJ2-1; no reliable D call. V gave up 5 bases and J gave up 2 bases, with 16 bases separating them. Germline loops: CDR1 LGHDT, CDR2 YNNKEL (reference sequence). The CDR3 is 16 amino acids. The CDR3 loop is CASSDDVFIPYNEQFF. The CDR3 DNA follows: TGTGCCAGCAGCGACGACGTATTCATCCCCTACAATGAGCAGTTCTTC.

V is TRBV5-1 and J is TRBJ2-3; TRBD1 is a possible D gene (6 bases). The germline V and J ends were trimmed by 4 bases and 6 bases, with 18 bases remaining between them. CDR1 and CDR2 from the germline V gene are SGHRS and YFSETQ. The CDR3 length is 15 residues. The CDR3 nucleotides are TGCGCCAGCAGCCTCCGCCAGGGGTACAGTGATACGCAGTATTTT. Translating it yields CASSLRQGYSDTQYF.

This clonotype was seen ten or more times. CDR3 region: CASGPSSGQPQHF. The CDR3 DNA reads TGTGCTAGTGGCCCGAGCTCCGGTCAGCCCCAGCATTTT. This chain joins TRBV12-5 and TRBJ1-5; no definite D call. V was shortened by 6 bases and J by 6 bases, with 12 bases between the two germline ends. The CDR3 totals 13 residues. CDR1 LGHNT and CDR2 FRNRAP come from the germline V gene.

This rearrangement joins TRBV6-1 to TRBJ2-1; 12 bases are a match to TRBD2. With 6 bases clipped from V and 6 bases from J, the junction kept 12 bases outside the gene matches. The CDR3 covers 17 residues. Germline V gene lookup returns CDR1 MNHNS and CDR2 SASEGT. Here the CDR3 DNA reads TGTGCCAGCAGCGCCTGGACTAGCGGGGCCCTGGGCAATGAGCAGTTCTTC. It encodes CASSAWTSGALGNEQFF.

V and J are TRBV7-8 and TRBJ1-5; the match to TRBD1 covers 7 bases. J gave up 5 bases and V 3 bases, and 1 base lay outside the gene matches. The CDR3 loop spans 13 amino acids. Germline V gene lookup returns CDR1 SGHVS and CDR2 FQNEAQ. CDR3 loop: CASSFRGDQPQHF. CDR3 coding DNA: TGTGCCAGCAGCTTCAGGGGGGATCAGCCCCAGCATTTT. The full variable domain, completed using reference TRBV7-8 and TRBJ1-5, is GAGVSQSPRYKVAKRGQDVALRCDPISGHVSLFWYQQALGQGPEFLTYFQNEAQLDKSGLPSDRFFAERPEGSVSTLKIQRTQQEDSAVYLCASSFRGDQPQHFGDGTRLSIL.

Here the CDR3 reads CASSLVAGGTDTQYF. The CDR3 nucleotides read TGTGCCAGCAGCTTAGTAGCGGGGGGAACAGATACGCAGTATTTT. The chain carries TRBV7-9 and TRBJ2-3; 10 nucleotides line up with TRBD2. The germline gives CDR1 SEHNR, CDR2 FQNEAQ (reference sequence). V lost 1 base to trimming and J lost 3 bases; unmatched junction nucleotides: 1. The CDR3 is 15 amino acids.

This clonotype was observed many times. The V and J genes are TRBV7-9 and TRBJ2-1; 11 bases match TRBD2. V was clipped by 7 bases and J by 15 bases; unmatched bases: 8. The germline V gene has CDR1 SEHNR and CDR2 FQNEAQ (reference sequence). The CDR3 totals 12 residues. Written as DNA, the CDR3 is TGTGCCAGCACCACACGAGGACTAGCGGGGTTCTTC. Protein product: CASTTRGLAGFF. The variable domain in full, completed from reference TRBV7-9 and TRBJ2-1, reads DTGVSQNPRHKITKRGQNVTFRCDPISEHNRLYWYRQTLGQGPEFLTYFQNEAQLEKSRLLSDRFSAERPKGSFSTLEIQRTEQGDSAMYLCASTTRGLAGFFGPGTRLTVL.

This clonotype was seen repeatedly, ten times or more. The V and J genes are TRBV7-9 and TRBJ2-1; D ambiguous. Germline V gene lookup returns CDR1 SEHNR and CDR2 FQNEAQ (reference sequence). The CDR3 extends over 10 amino acids. V dropped 2 bases and J dropped 9 bases, with 2 bases sitting between them. The CDR3 DNA sequence: TGTGCCAGCAGCTTAACTGAGCAGTTCTTC. Translating it yields CASSLTEQFF. Drawing the rest from reference TRBV7-9 and TRBJ2-1, the complete variable domain is DTGVSQNPRHKITKRGQNVTFRCDPISEHNRLYWYRQTLGQGPEFLTYFQNEAQLEKSRLLSDRFSAERPKGSFSTLEIQRTEQGDSAMYLCASSLTEQFFGPGTRLTVL.

The chain uses TRBV7-9 and TRBJ1-2; tentative D call: TRBD1 (6 bases). This CDR3 is built from 15 residues. Germline V CDR1 and CDR2: SEHNR, FQNEAQ (reference sequence). Trimming cost V 2 bases and J 4 bases, with 14 bases left between them. CDR3 coding DNA: TGTGCCAGCAGCTTATCAGTTGACAGGTTCTATGGCTACACCTTC. It translates to CASSLSVDRFYGYTF.

This clonotype was seen a few times. The chain joins TRBV9 to TRBJ1-2; 9 nucleotides match TRBD1. Germline CDR1 reads SGDLS; CDR2 reads YYNGEE. V was clipped by 3 bases and J by 5 bases; unmatched bases: 11. The CDR3 has 16 residues. CDR3 sequence reads: CASSATGQGARYGYTF. The CDR3 nucleotides are TGTGCCAGCAGCGCCACGGGACAGGGAGCAAGATATGGCTACACCTTC.

This clonotype was counted many times. The chain uses TRBV20-1 and TRBJ2-3; D possibly corresponds to TRBD1 (5 bases). This CDR3 is 14 amino acids long. Germline CDR1 reads DFQATT; CDR2 reads SNEGSKA (reference sequence). Deletions cut 5 bases from V and 4 bases from J, with 16 bases between. CDR3 region: CSAPLGPRADTQYF. The CDR3, as DNA: TGCAGTGCTCCCTTGGGGCCTCGGGCAGATACGCAGTATTTT.